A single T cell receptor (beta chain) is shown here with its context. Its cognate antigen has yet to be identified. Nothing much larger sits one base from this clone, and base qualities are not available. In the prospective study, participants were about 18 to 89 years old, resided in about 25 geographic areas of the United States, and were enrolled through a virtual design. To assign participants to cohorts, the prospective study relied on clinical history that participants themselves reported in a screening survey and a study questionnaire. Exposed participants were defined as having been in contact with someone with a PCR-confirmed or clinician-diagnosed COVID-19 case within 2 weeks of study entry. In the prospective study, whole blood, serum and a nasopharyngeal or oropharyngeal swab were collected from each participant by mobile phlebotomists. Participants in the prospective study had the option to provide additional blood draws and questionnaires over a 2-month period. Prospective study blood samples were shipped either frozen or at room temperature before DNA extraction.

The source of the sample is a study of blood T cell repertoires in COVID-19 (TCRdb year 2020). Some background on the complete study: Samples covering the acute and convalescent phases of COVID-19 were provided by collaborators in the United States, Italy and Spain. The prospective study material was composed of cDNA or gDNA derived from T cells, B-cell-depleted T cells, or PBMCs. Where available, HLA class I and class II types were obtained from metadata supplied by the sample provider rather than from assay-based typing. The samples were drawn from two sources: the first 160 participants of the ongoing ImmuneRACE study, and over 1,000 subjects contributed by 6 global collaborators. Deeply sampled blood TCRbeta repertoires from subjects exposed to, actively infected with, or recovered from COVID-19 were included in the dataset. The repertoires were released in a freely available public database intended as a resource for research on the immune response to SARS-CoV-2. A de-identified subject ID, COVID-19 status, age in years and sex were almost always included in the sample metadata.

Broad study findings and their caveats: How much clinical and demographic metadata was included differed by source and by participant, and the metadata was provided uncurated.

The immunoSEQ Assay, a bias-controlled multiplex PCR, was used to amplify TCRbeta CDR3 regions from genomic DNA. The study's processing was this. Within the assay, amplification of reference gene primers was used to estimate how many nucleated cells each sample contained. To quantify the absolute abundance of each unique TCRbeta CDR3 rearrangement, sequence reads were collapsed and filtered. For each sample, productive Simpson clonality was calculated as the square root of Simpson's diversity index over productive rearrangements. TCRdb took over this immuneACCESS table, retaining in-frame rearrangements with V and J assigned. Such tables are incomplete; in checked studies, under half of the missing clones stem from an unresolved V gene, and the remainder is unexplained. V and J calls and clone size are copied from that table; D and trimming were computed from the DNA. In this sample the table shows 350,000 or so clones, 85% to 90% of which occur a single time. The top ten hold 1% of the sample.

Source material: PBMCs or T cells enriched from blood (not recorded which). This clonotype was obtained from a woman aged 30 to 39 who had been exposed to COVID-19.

This receptor has the CDR3 CASSSTGPYEQYF. The nucleotide sequence is given as TGTGCCAGCAGCTCGACAGGCCCCTACGAGCAGTACTTC. The rearranged chain carries TRBV7-9 and TRBJ2-7; tentative D gene TRBD1, with 6 bases matching. The CDR3 runs 13 amino acids, cysteine and phenylalanine included. The read is trimmed to its CDR3 DNA, 39 bases read in frame from base 1. Via the germline V gene (reference sequence), CDR1 is SEHNR and CDR2 FQNEAQ. V is shortened by 4 bases, J by 2 bases, and the region joining them spans 9 bases.